Described below is a single T cell receptor (beta chain) sequence and its context. Its antigen is still unknown. This entry comes from a study of cytomegalovirus exposure and HLA in healthy donors. General observations from the study: An analysis done earlier found most TCR beta V segments productive about 87% or about 30% of the time.

This CDR3 is built from 11 residues. CDR1 is SGHKS, CDR2 YYEKEE, per germline (reference sequence). Trimming took off 5 bases at V and 8 bases at J, with 10 bases between the two ends. The study ran its PCR with 60 Vbeta and 13 Jbeta primers. Method: immunoSEQ multiplex PCR; TCRdb's copy keeps in-frame clones and lacks some. The sample contains about 190,000 clones, over 75% of which appear only once. This receptor was obtained from a man aged 50 or older in good health and CMV-seronegative. This chain joins TRBV5-5 and TRBJ1-1; D gene ambiguous. The sequenced material came from PBMCs. The CDR3 nucleotides are TGTGCCAGCAGGTCATACCGGGAAGCTTTCTTT. This translates into CASRSYREAFF.